Below, one T cell receptor beta chain is given with its context. This clonotype was recorded at least ten times. This receptor's antigen is unknown. Base-call qualities are not available, and no considerably larger clone is one nucleotide away. Library prep was done by 5' RACE. The data were produced on a NextSeq 500. To allow correction of PCR and sequencing errors, the TCR library protocol tagged every TCR cDNA molecule with a unique molecular identifier. On the study's bioinformatics: Decombinator tools were used for TCR identification, UMI-based error correction and CDR3 extraction. Expanded TCRs were defined as those above a frequency of 2 per 1,000, corresponding to the top 1% of the tumor frequency distribution. Expanded tumor TCRs were classed as regional if statistically deemed absent (corrected P<0.05) from at least one tumor region, otherwise ubiquitous. Each repertoire was subsampled 100 times to 5,000 TCRs, after which Renyi diversity was computed with the R vegan package. CDR3 similarity networks were constructed using string-kernel similarity of amino acid triplets, with links drawn between CDR3s whose pairwise similarity was above 0.82. The raw public reads went through TCRdb reprocessing: fastp at Q25, MiXCR clone calling, in-frame beta chains kept. Records with the same CDR3 protein are collapsed into one entry carrying the most frequent genes and DNA. These V and J calls originate from TCRdb's pipeline instead of the authors' own analysis. The sample data list under 6,500 distinct CDR3 sequences, and roughly 12% of these were observed just once. Roughly 50% of the sample lies in the top ten.

V lost 4 bases and J lost 4 bases, and the count of bases not matched to a germline gene is 9. The cysteine opens and the phenylalanine closes a CDR3 of 15 amino acids. The kept DNA is CDR3 alone, 45 bases in frame from the first base. CDR1 SGDLS and CDR2 YYNGEE were looked up in the germline V gene. The time point label corresponds to: sample taken at primary tumor resection. Donors were 70 or so patients with early-stage, untreated non-small cell lung cancer from the lung TRACERx cohort. Whole RNA extracted from tumor and nontumor lung tissue, or from cryopreserved PBMC samples, was used for TCR sequencing without cell sorting. Only patients for whom sufficient RNA was available from at least two tumor regions were selected for TCR sequencing. Before selection, tumor and adjacent nontumor lung specimens were reviewed by a lung pathologist. This sample was included in a study of spatial heterogeneity in lung cancer (dated by TCRdb to between 2019 and 2020). Regarding the complete study: Beta-chain transcripts were consistently detected in greater numbers than alpha-chain transcripts, which likely reflects a higher abundance of beta-chain transcripts. In tumor regions, TCR transcript counts showed a strong correlation with a T cell transcriptional module score from matched bulk RNA-seq. In the raw uncorrected reads, each unique combination of TCR and UMI appeared more than ten times on average. In non-small cell lung cancer, the study quantitatively compared TCR alpha and beta repertoires across several tumor regions, matched nontumor lung, and blood. The study linked features of the TCR repertoire to counts of nonsynonymous mutations, which were determined by whole-exome sequencing of tumor tissue. Both alpha and beta chains were TCR-sequenced in samples taken at surgery, namely 220 tumor regions, around 61 matched nontumor lung samples and 55 to 60 PBMC samples.

Overall study results and their limits: The tumor nonsynonymous mutation count correlated with the number of expanded alpha and beta TCRs within the tumor. Confirming at a functional level the hypothesis that regional TCRs recognize regional mutations was considered to require additional single-cell paired TCR alpha and beta sequencing. TCR-seq coverage of tumor T cells was estimated at only around 7% for alpha chains and 13% to 15% for beta chains. Counts of ubiquitous and regional expanded TCRs correlated with counts of ubiquitous and regional nonsynonymous mutations, respectively.

The receptor comes from a male donor with early-stage non-small cell lung cancer. The V and J genes are TRBV9 and TRBJ1-1; 8 bases in between match TRBD1. The sample consisted of lung tumor tissue, taken at surgery. CDR3 region: CASSPRTGFSTEAFF. The DNA sequence follows: TGTGCCAGCAGCCCTCGGACAGGGTTTAGCACTGAAGCTTTCTTT.